The sequence of this TCR beta chain was determined in a study of cytomegalovirus exposure and HLA in healthy donors. Trimming removed 3 bases from V and 5 bases from J, with 7 bases in between. The germline V gene has CDR1 MNHNS and CDR2 SASEGT. The CDR3 length is 12 residues. Participants comprised healthy donors of bone marrow. Note on this clone: Its antigen is as yet unknown.

Study outcomes and limitations: Specific recognition of CMV antigens was confirmed in vitro for a few chains (all CMV-associated). Differences between HLA loci emerged in a later analysis of TCR association rates, with DRB1 most and HLA-C fewest. It was only CMV serostatus that was available as immune exposure information.

PCR was performed using 60 Vbeta and 13 Jbeta primers. Produced via immunoSEQ multiplex PCR; TCRdb's table is partial and in-frame only. Of approximately 120,000 clones in the sample, approximately 78% were seen once. The receptor was derived from a man aged 25-40 years in good health and CMV-seropositive. This chain joins TRBV6-1 and TRBJ1-1; D gene ambiguous. Sequenced input: PBMCs. The CDR3 spells CASSEGGTEAFF. Here the CDR3 DNA reads TGTGCCAGCAGTGAGGGAGGTACTGAAGCTTTCTTT.